The source of this T cell receptor beta chain is a study of T and B cells in COVID-19 patients. Study conclusions and caveats: Symptomatic-phase blood samples from mildly ill patients and early samples from severe cases were scarce.

Germline V gene lookup returns CDR1 LNHDA and CDR2 SQIVND (reference sequence). This CDR3 comprises 12 residues. TRB rearrangements were amplified by multiplex PCR with BIOMED2 TRB-A/B primers. TCRdb re-analysed the multiplex PCR reads in MiXCR, keeping a single row per CDR3 protein. The sample records over 5,000 distinct CDR3 sequences, roughly 27% being singletons. TRB was amplified from around 250-460 ng of blood genomic DNA. This clonotype was seen once. Its matching antigen is unknown. Being one base from a much bigger clone, this may be a read error. The chain combines TRBV19 with TRBJ1-1, with TRBD1 as a possible D gene (6 bases). The clonotype comes from a human donor with active COVID-19. The donor label of this sample is uncertain. The sample was blood. The CDR3, as DNA: TGTACCAGCGGGGGGCTTAACACTGAAGCTTTCTTT. Translating gives CTSGGLNTEAFF.